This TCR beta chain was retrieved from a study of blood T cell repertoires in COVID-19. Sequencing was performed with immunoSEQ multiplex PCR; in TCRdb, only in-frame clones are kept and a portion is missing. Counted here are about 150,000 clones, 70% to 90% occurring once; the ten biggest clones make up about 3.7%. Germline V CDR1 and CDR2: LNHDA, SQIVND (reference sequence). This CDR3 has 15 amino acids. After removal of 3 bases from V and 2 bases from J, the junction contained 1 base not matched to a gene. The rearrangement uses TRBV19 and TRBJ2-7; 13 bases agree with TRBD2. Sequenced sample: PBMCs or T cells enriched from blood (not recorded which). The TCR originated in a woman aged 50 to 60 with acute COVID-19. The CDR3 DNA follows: TGTGCCAGTAGTATCGGGACTAGCGGGACCTACGAGCAGTACTTC. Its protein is CASSIGTSGTYEQYF.